The entry that follows covers one T cell receptor (beta chain) sequence. Its antigen remains unidentified. The data stem from a study of T-cell memory formation after mild COVID-19. Each CDR3 protein gets one entry after TCRdb re-called the 5' RACE reads with MiXCR. The repertoire holds 50,000 or so distinct CDR3 sequences, roughly 26% seen once, with 35% to 45% in the top ten. Points from the study as a whole: Clones which contracted sat mainly in CM and EM if CD4+, and in EMRA if CD8+. Pre-infection memory held some responding clones, suggesting pre-existing cross-reactive T cells responded. The SARS-CoV-2 specificity of second-wave clones reaching peak at day 37 remained unverified.

This sequence originates from a man aged 18 to 35 who had mild COVID-19 (a few samples of this study predate the infection). Cell type and time point are not known. The sequenced sample consisted of PBMCs or a T cell subset sorted from them (not recorded which).

The chain's CDR3 is CASSQDPGETQYF. Here the CDR3 DNA reads TGTGCCAGCAGCCAAGATCCGGGGGAGACCCAGTACTTC. This chain links TRBV14 with TRBJ2-5, with a weak D call TRBD2 (5 bases). The length of the CDR3 is 13 residues. V was cut by 0 bases and J by 5 bases, with 7 bases left in between. Germline V gives CDR1 SGHDN, CDR2 FVKESK.